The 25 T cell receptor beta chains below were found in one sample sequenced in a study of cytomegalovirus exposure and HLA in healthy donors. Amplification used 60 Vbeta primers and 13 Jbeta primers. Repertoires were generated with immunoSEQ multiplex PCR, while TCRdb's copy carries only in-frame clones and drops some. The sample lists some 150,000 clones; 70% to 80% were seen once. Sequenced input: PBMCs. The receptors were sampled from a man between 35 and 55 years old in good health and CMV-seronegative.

CDR3 in amino acids: CASSLELAGTDTQYF. CDR3 nucleotides: TGCGCCAGCAGCTTGGAGTTAGCGGGCACAGATACGCAGTATTTT. The chain couples TRBV5-1 to TRBJ2-3; possibly TRBD2 for D (6 bases). Trimming removed 0 bases at V and 1 base at J, with 9 bases between. The germline V gene has CDR1 SGHRS and CDR2 YFSETQ. There are 15 residues in the CDR3.

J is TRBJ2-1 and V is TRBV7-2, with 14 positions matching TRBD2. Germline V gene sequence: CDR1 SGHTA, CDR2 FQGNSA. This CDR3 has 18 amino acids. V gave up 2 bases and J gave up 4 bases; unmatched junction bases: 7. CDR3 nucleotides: TGTGCCAGCAGCTTAAAGACTAGCGGGGGGGCCGATTACAATGAGCAGTTCTTC. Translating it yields CASSLKTSGGADYNEQFF.

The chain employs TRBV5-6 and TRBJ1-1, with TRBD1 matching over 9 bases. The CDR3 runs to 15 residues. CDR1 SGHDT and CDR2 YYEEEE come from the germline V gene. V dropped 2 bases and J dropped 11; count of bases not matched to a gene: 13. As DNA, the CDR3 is TGTGCCAGCAGCTTCGGACAGGGGCTAGACCTGGAGGCTTTCTTT. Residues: CASSFGQGLDLEAFF.

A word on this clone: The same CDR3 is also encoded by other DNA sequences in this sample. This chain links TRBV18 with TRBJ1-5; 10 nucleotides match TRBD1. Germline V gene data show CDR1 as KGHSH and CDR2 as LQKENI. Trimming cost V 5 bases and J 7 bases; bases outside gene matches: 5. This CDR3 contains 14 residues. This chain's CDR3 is CASSLTGGDQPQHF. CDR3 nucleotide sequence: TGTGCCAGCTCATTGACAGGGGGCGACCAGCCCCAGCATTTT.

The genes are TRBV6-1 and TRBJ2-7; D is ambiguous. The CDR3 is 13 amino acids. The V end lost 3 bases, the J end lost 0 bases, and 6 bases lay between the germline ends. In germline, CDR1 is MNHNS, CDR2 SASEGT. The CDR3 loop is CASSEAVSYEQYF. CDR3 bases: TGTGCCAGCAGTGAGGCGGTCTCCTACGAGCAGTACTTC.

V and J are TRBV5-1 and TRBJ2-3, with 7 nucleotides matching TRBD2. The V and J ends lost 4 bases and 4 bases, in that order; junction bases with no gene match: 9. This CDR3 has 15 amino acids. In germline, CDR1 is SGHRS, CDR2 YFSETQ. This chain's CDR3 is CASSRPGGTADTQYF. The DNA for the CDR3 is TGCGCCAGCAGCCGGCCCGGGGGGACCGCAGATACGCAGTATTTT.

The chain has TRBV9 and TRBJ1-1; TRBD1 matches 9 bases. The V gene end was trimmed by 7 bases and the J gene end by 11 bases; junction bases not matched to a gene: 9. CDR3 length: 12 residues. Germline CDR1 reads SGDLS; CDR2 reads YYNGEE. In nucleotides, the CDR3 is TGTGCCAGCGGGAGAGGGACAGGGATGGCTTTCTTT. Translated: CASGRGTGMAFF. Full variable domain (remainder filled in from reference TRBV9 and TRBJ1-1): DSGVTQTPKHLITATGQRVTLRCSPRSGDLSVYWYQQSLDQGLQFLIQYYNGEERAKGNILERFSAQQFPDLHSELNLSSLELGDSALYFCASGRGTGMAFFGQGTRLTVV.

The CDR3 DNA follows: TGTGCTAGTGGGCCACATCCGGAGACCCAGTACTTC. Translation gives CASGPHPETQYF. V usage is TRBV12-5 and J usage is TRBJ2-5, with D uncertain. V lost 6 bases, J lost 5 bases, and 10 bases lay in between. The CDR3 has 12 residues. The germline V gene encodes CDR1 LGHNT and CDR2 FRNRAP.

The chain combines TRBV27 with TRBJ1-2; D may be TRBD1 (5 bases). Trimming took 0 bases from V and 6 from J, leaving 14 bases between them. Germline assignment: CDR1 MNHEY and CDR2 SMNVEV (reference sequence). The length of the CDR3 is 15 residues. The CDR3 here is CASSLSGGDVDGYTF. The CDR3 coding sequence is TGTGCCAGCAGTTTATCCGGGGGGGACGTTGATGGCTACACCTTC.

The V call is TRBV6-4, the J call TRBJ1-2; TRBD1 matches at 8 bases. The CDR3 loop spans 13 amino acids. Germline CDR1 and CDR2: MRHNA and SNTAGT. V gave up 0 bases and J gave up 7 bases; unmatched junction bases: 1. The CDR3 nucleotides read TGTGCCAGCAGTGACTCCGGGACAGGTGGCTACACCTTC. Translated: CASSDSGTGGYTF.

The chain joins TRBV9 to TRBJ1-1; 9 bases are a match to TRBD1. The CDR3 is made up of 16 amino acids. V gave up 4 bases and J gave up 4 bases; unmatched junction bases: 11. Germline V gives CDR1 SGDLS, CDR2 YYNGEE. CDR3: CASSPAPGTGITEAFF. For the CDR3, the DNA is TGTGCCAGCAGCCCCGCCCCCGGGACAGGGATCACTGAAGCTTTCTTT.

CDR3 bases: TGTGCCAGAGCGAAGGGGACTAGAACATACAATGAGCAGTTCTTC. Translation gives CARAKGTRTYNEQFF. The chain couples TRBV2 to TRBJ2-1; TRBD2 aligns across 8 bases. Looked up from germline, CDR1 is SNHLY and CDR2 is FYNNEI. The CDR3 spans 15 residues. V trimming: 9 bases; J trimming: 4 bases; junction bases outside the gene matches: 11.

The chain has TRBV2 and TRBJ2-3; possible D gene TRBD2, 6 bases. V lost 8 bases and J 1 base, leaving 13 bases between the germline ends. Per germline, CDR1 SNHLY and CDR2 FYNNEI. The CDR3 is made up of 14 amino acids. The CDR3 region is CASAVGGGTDTQYF. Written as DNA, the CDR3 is TGTGCCAGCGCGGTGGGGGGAGGCACAGATACGCAGTATTTT.

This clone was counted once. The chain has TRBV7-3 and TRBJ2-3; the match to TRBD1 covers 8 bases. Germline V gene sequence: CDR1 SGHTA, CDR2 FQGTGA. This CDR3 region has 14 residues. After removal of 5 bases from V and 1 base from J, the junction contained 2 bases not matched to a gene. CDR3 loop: CASSTTGGTDTQYF. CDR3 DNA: TGTGCCAGCAGCACGACAGGGGGCACAGATACGCAGTATTTT.

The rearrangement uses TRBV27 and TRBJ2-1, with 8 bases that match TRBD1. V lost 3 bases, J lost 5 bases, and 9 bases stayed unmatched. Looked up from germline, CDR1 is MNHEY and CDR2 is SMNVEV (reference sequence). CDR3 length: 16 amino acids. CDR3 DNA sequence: TGTGCCAGCAGTTTTCTCCGGACAGGGTGGGACAATGAGCAGTTCTTC. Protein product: CASSFLRTGWDNEQFF.

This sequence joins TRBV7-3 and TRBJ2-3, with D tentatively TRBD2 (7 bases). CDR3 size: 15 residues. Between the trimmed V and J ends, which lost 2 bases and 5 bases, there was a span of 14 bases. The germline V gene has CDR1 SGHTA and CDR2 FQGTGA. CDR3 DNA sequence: TGTGCCAGCAGCTTAGGGGGGGGGCGTGAAGATACGCAGTATTTT. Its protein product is CASSLGGGREDTQYF.

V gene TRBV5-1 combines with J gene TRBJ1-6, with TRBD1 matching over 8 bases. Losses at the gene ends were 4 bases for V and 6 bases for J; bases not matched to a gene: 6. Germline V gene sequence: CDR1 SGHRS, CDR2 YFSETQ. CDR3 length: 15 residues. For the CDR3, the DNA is TGCGCCAGCAGCACCGACAGGGGTGGTAATTCACCCCTCCACTTT. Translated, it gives CASSTDRGGNSPLHF.

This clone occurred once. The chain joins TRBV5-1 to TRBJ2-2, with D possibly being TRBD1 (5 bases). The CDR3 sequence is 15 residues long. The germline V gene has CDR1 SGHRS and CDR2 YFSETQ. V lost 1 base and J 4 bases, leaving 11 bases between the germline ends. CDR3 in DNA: TGCGCCAGCAGCTTGCGACAGTCGGGCACCGGGGAGCTGTTTTTT. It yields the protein CASSLRQSGTGELFF.

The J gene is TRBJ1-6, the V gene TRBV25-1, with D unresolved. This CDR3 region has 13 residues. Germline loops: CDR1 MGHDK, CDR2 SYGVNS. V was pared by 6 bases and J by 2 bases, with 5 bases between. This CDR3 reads CASRAPYNSPLHF. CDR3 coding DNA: TGTGCCAGCAGGGCCCCCTATAATTCACCCCTCCACTTT.

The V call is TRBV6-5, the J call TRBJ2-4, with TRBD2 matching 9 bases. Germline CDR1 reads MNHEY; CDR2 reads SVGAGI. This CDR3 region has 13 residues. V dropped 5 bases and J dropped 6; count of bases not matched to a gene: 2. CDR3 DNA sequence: TGTGCCAGCAGTCGCGGGGGGGGAAACATTCAGTACTTC. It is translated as CASSRGGGNIQYF.

The DNA of the CDR3 is TGCGCCAGCAGCCTGAACCGGGACAGTGGGAGAAACACCATATATTTT. Translation: CASSLNRDSGRNTIYF. V and J are TRBV5-1 and TRBJ1-3; 7 positions match TRBD1. The CDR3 is 16 amino acids. V lost 4 bases to trimming and J lost 5 bases; unmatched junction nucleotides: 12. Germline V lookup: CDR1 SGHRS, CDR2 YFSETQ.

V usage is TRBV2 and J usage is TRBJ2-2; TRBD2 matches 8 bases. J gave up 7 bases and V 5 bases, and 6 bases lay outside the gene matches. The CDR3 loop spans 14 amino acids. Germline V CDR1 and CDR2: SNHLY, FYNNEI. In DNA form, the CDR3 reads TGTGCCAGCAGTCGGGTAGCGGGAAACGGGGAGCTGTTTTTT. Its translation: CASSRVAGNGELFF.

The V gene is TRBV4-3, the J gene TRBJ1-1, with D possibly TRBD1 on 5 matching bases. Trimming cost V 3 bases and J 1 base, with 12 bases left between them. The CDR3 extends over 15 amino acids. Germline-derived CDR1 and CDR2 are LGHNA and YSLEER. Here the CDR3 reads CASSQHQGQNTEAFF. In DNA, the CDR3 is TGCGCCAGCAGCCAGCATCAGGGCCAGAACACTGAAGCTTTCTTT.

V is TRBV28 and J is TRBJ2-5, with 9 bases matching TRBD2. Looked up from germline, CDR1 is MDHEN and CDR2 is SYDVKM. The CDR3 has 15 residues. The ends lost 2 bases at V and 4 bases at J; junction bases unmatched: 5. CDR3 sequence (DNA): TGTGCCAGCAGTTTACCTAGCGGGGTCCCAGAGACCCAGTACTTC. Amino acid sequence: CASSLPSGVPETQYF. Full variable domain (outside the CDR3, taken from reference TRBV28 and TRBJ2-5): DVKVTQSSRYLVKRTGEKVFLECVQDMDHENMFWYRQDPGLGLRLIYFSYDVKMKEKGDIPEGYSVSREKKERFSLILESASTNQTSMYLCASSLPSGVPETQYFGPGTRLLVL.

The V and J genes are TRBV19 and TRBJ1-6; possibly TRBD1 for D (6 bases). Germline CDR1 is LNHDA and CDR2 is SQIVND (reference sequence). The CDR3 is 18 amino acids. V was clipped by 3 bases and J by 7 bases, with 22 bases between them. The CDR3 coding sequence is TGTGCCAGTAGTATTCTCTCGGGATCAGGACAGAAAAATTCACCCCTCCACTTT. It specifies CASSILSGSGQKNSPLHF.